This T cell receptor beta chain comes out of a study of technical replicates of blood from four donors. TCRdb keeps only in-frame clones here, not all; method: immunoSEQ multiplex PCR. This sample yields around 65,000 clones, of which over 80% are seen a single time; 4% to 5% belongs to the top ten. This CDR3 has 16 residues. Germline assignment: CDR1 MNHEY and CDR2 SMNVEV (reference sequence). V shed 5 bases and J 9 bases; nucleotides not matched to a gene: 15. Sequences were obtained from PBMCs. This receptor was obtained from a human donor in good health. Some clones in this sample may be carry-over from other donors' samples. The rearrangement uses TRBV27 and TRBJ2-1; 8 nucleotides agree with TRBD1. The CDR3 nucleotides read TGTGCCAGCAGTCTTCCGACAGGGGTGACCTTGGGTGAGCAGTTCTTC. As protein: CASSLPTGVTLGEQFF.